The rows below give T cell receptor beta chains drawn from one sample of a study of T-cell memory formation after mild COVID-19. Using its own MiXCR run on the 5' RACE reads, TCRdb lists one record per CDR3 protein. The table lists approximately 290,000 distinct CDR3 sequences, around a sixth of them singletons. Sequencing used PBMCs or a T cell subset sorted from them (not recorded which). The receptors originated from a man younger than 35 who had mild COVID-19 (a few samples of this study predate the infection). Cell type and time point are not known. CDR3s include the opening cysteine and the closing phenylalanine or tryptophan. Each record gives: J gene, D gene, clone size, V gene, CDR3 protein, CDR3 DNA. D genes are given only for firm matches. Expanded clones are given a class, and other clones once, few, many or no size at all.

TRBJ2-1 TRBD2 . TRBV5-1 CASSYSGEFRDEQFF TGCGCCAGCAGTTACAGCGGGGAATTTAGGGATGAGCAGTTCTTC
TRBJ2-3 . few TRBV4-3 CASRQTGIDTQYF TGCGCCAGCAGGCAAACAGGGATAGATACGCAGTATTTT
TRBJ2-7 . . TRBV28 CASSQTGYEQYF TGTGCCAGCAGTCAGACAGGCTACGAGCAGTACTTC
TRBJ2-3 TRBD2 . TRBV9 CASSVGGGGLGTDTQYF TGTGCCAGCAGCGTAGGCGGCGGGGGGCTCGGCACAGATACGCAGTATTTT
TRBJ2-3 . few TRBV20-1 CSAKPPGPLFADTQYF TGCAGTGCTAAACCCCCGGGACCTCTTTTTGCAGATACGCAGTATTTT
TRBJ1-2 TRBD1 few TRBV6-6 CASSYETVAGTGGGYTF TGTGCCAGCAGTTACGAGACTGTGGCCGGGACAGGGGGGGGCTACACCTTC
TRBJ2-1 . few TRBV7-9 CASSFWRNEQFF TGTGCCAGCAGCTTCTGGAGAAATGAGCAGTTCTTC
TRBJ2-3 . . TRBV15 CATSRALEDTQYF TGTGCCACCAGCAGAGCCCTAGAGGATACGCAGTATTTT
TRBJ2-1 . . TRBV28 CASSLKAGGGEQFF TGTGCCAGCAGTTTAAAAGCCGGGGGCGGTGAGCAGTTCTTC
TRBJ2-7 TRBD2 . TRBV6-5 CASSYRLAGGPDEQYF TGTGCCAGCAGTTACCGGCTAGCGGGGGGGCCTGACGAGCAGTACTTC
TRBJ1-2 . few TRBV6-5 CASSYSFRGGGTF TGTGCCAGCAGTTACTCGTTCAGAGGCGGGGGCACCTTC
TRBJ1-1 TRBD1 . TRBV5-1 CASSTTGVLNTEAFF TGCGCCAGCAGCACCACAGGGGTACTGAACACTGAAGCTTTCTTT
TRBJ2-4 . few TRBV6-5 CASSSFSDRPKNIQYF TGTGCCAGCAGTTCCTTCTCCGACAGGCCCAAAAACATTCAGTACTTC
TRBJ2-1 TRBD2 . TRBV6-5 CASSQGGGALNEQFF TGTGCCAGCAGTCAGGGCGGGGGGGCCTTGAATGAGCAGTTCTTC
TRBJ2-4 . . TRBV7-9 CASSRAIRRGNIKYF TGTGCCAGCAGCCGAGCCATCCGGCGGGGTAACATTAAGTACTTC
TRBJ2-3 TRBD2 few TRBV24-1 CATSALAGSTDTQYF TGTGCCACCAGTGCCCTAGCGGGAAGCACAGATACGCAGTATTTT
TRBJ2-1 . . TRBV7-2 CASSLVGRGAYNEQFF TGTGCCAGCAGCTTAGTGGGCAGGGGCGCCTACAATGAGCAGTTCTTC
TRBJ2-6 . few TRBV6-2/TRBV6-3 CASSYSRESGANVLTF TGTGCCAGCAGTTACTCTCGCGAGTCTGGGGCCAACGTCCTGACTTTC
TRBJ1-4 TRBD1 . TRBV5-6 CASSARTGNYNEKLFF TGTGCCAGCAGCGCCCGGACAGGGAACTATAATGAAAAACTGTTTTTT
TRBJ2-5 . many TRBV3-1 CASSQFWETQYF TGTGCCAGCAGCCAATTTTGGGAGACCCAGTACTTC
TRBJ2-5 . many TRBV6-5 CASRSSGRVRETQYF TGTGCCAGCCGGTCGAGCGGTAGGGTAAGGGAGACCCAGTACTTC
TRBJ1-2 . . TRBV6-6 CASSRIRDGYTF TGTGCCAGCTCCCGAATCAGGGATGGCTACACCTTC
TRBJ1-1 . many TRBV7-9 CASIKGEATEAFF TGTGCCAGTATCAAGGGGGAGGCCACTGAAGCTTTCTTT
TRBJ2-5 . few TRBV3-1 CASSLRGVSETQYF TGTGCCAGCAGCCTCCGGGGCGTTTCAGAGACCCAGTACTTC
TRBJ1-1 . . TRBV11-1 CASSPGSPGTEAFF TGTGCCAGCAGCCCGGGCTCACCGGGCACTGAAGCTTTCTTT
TRBJ1-6 . . TRBV5-1 CASSSRHRDGNSPLHF TGCGCCAGCAGCTCCCGGCATAGGGACGGGAATTCACCCCTCCACTTT
TRBJ1-1 . . TRBV5-1 CATSARDMNTEAFF TGCGCCACCTCGGCACGCGACATGAACACTGAAGCTTTCTTT
TRBJ1-6 . few TRBV7-2 CASSNGDSPLHF TGTGCCAGCTCCAACGGGGATTCACCCCTCCACTTT
TRBJ2-3 . few TRBV7-9 CASSLEVGSTDTQYF TGTGCCAGCAGCTTAGAGGTCGGAAGCACAGATACGCAGTATTTT
TRBJ1-5 . . TRBV5-6 CASSQDPKNQPQHF TGTGCCAGCAGCCAGGACCCAAAGAATCAGCCCCAGCATTTT
TRBJ2-3 . . TRBV6-5 CASSYSILLSTDTQYF TGTGCCAGCAGTTACTCGATCCTCCTCAGCACAGATACGCAGTATTTT
TRBJ1-2 . . TRBV29-1 CSVEAGRYGYTF TGCAGCGTTGAGGCAGGGAGGTATGGCTACACCTTC
TRBJ1-4 . . TRBV5-1 CASSSGQTNEKLFF TGCGCCAGCAGTTCAGGGCAAACTAATGAAAAACTGTTTTTT
TRBJ2-1 TRBD2 . TRBV7-2 CASSPYERGVIRNEQFF TGTGCCAGCAGCCCTTACGAGCGGGGGGTGATTCGAAATGAGCAGTTCTTC
TRBJ1-2 TRBD1 . TRBV5-8 CASSPWTGLGYTF TGTGCCAGCAGCCCTTGGACAGGGCTTGGCTACACCTTC